This TCR beta chain originates from a study of T cells in Graves' hyperthyroidism and ophthalmopathy. Findings of the study overall: Blood also held most thyroid clonotypes expanded beyond 0.001.

Using RNA transcripts as the source, TCR beta CDR3 regions were amplified. The study used the HTBI primer set for a first-round RT-PCR of the TCR CDR3. Each CDR3 protein is one row after TCRdb ran MiXCR on the multiplex PCR reads. The data hold roughly 530,000 distinct CDR3 sequences, with under 20% observed a single time. On this clonotype itself: Its antigen is currently unknown.

The receptor was derived from a woman between 18 and 29 years old with Graves' ophthalmopathy. Source material: blood.

CDR3 loop: CASSAEDRLTGELFF. The CDR3 region has the DNA TGTGCCAGCAGCGCGGAGGACAGGCTCACCGGGGAGCTGTTTTTT. The chain couples TRBV9 to TRBJ2-2; 7 nucleotides match TRBD1. This CDR3 spans 15 amino acids. The V and J ends lost 3 bases and 4 bases, in that order; junction bases with no gene match: 6. Germline V CDR1 and CDR2: SGDLS, YYNGEE. Full variable domain (rest looked up from reference TRBV9 and TRBJ2-2): DSGVTQTPKHLITATGQRVTLRCSPRSGDLSVYWYQQSLDQGLQFLIQYYNGEERAKGNILERFSAQQFPDLHSELNLSSLELGDSALYFCASSAEDRLTGELFFGEGSRLTVL.